The present T cell receptor beta chain was sequenced within a study of early T cells in non-severe SARS-CoV-2 infection. Only a few counts were recorded for this clonotype. TCRdb recomputed calls from the 5' RACE reads with MiXCR, one row per CDR3 protein. Among about 70,000 distinct CDR3 sequences listed, about 4.6% were seen once. V was pared by 3 bases and J by 4 bases, with 2 bases of the junction left unmatched. CDR1 is SNHLY, CDR2 FYNNEI, per germline. The CDR3 is made up of 14 amino acids. The receptor's source is an adult who was a healthcare worker with PCR-confirmed SARS-CoV-2 infection or an uninfected control (not recorded which). The donor label of this sample is uncertain. This specimen consisted of whole blood, obtained at baseline. The rearrangement joins TRBV2 to TRBJ1-5, with 8 bases identical to TRBD1. The CDR3 loop reads CASSDRGRNQPQHF. The DNA for the CDR3 is TGTGCCAGCAGTGACAGGGGGCGTAATCAGCCCCAGCATTTT.